The T cell receptor (beta chain) described here comes from a study of cytomegalovirus exposure and HLA in healthy donors. Regarding the study as a whole: With later analysis, a missense DCLRE1C variant became linked to TCR beta V- and J-gene trimming.

V was trimmed by 4 bases and J by 2 bases, leaving 15 bases between them. The CDR3 is 16 amino acids. CDR1 is MNHNS, CDR2 SASEGT, per germline. The PCR was carried out with 60 Vbeta primers and 13 Jbeta primers. Only in-frame clones appear in the TCRdb table, and some are missing; sequencing was by immunoSEQ multiplex PCR. The table shows more than 150,000 clones, with approximately 80% occurring only once. This clone was recorded once. Its antigen is not identified. This clonotype was sampled from a woman in her 30s in good health and CMV-seronegative. Sequencing was carried out using PBMCs. The chain combines TRBV6-1 with TRBJ1-5; D is ambiguous. The DNA for the CDR3 is TGTGCCAGCAGTGTATCATCGTACGGTGGCAATCAGCCCCAGCATTTT. Its translation: CASSVSSYGGNQPQHF.